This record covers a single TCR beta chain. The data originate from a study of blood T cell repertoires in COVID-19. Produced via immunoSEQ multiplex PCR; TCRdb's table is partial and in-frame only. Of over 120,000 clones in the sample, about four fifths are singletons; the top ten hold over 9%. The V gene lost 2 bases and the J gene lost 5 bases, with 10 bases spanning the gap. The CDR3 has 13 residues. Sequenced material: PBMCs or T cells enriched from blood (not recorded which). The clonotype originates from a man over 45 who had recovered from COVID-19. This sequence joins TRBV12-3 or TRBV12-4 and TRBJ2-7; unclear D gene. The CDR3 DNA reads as TGTGCCAGCAGTTTAATGGGTAGCAACGAGCAGTACTTC. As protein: CASSLMGSNEQYF.